Below are 10 T cell receptor beta chains sequenced from a single sample in a study of T cells in Graves' hyperthyroidism and ophthalmopathy. Amplification targeted TCR beta CDR3 regions from RNA transcripts. An initial round of RT-PCR targeting the TCR CDR3 relied on the HTBI primer set. TCRdb processed the multiplex PCR reads anew with MiXCR; each CDR3 protein has one entry. This sample carries approximately 400,000 distinct CDR3 sequences, around 14% of them seen once, and the ten largest clones take roughly an eighth. Sequencing was carried out using blood. The source is a young woman with Graves' hyperthyroidism.

This chain joins TRBV7-9 and TRBJ2-3; no firm D call. With 2 bases removed from V and 1 base from J, the gap between germline ends came to 7 bases. This CDR3 has 14 amino acids. Germline V gene lookup returns CDR1 SEHNR and CDR2 FQNEAQ (reference sequence). CDR3 loop: CASSLLDGTDTQYF. CDR3 nucleotides: TGTGCCAGCAGCTTACTGGATGGCACAGATACGCAGTATTTT.

The chain employs TRBV20-1 and TRBJ2-5, with D unresolved. This CDR3 spans 17 amino acids. Trimming removed 3 bases at V and 5 bases at J, with 25 bases between. The germline V gene encodes CDR1 DFQATT and CDR2 SNEGSKA (reference sequence). The CDR3 coding sequence is TGCAGTGCTAGCCCCCTGGGGATCTCCCAAAGAGAGGAGACCCAGTACTTC. Its translation: CSASPLGISQREETQYF.

This clonotype was observed a handful of times. The gene calls are TRBV12-3 or TRBV12-4 and TRBJ2-1, with 9 bases aligning to TRBD2. The CDR3 length is 16 residues. Trimming took 2 bases from V and 8 from J; bases not matched to a gene: 10. The CDR3 DNA reads as TGTGCCAGCAGTTTACACTCTAGCGGGGCCTTCCATGAGCAGTTCTTC. Its protein is CASSLHSSGAFHEQFF.

This clonotype was detected ten times or more. V is TRBV20-1 and J is TRBJ2-1; D remains unclear. Germline V gene data show CDR1 as DFQATT and CDR2 as SNEGSKA (reference sequence). This CDR3 region has 13 residues. V was clipped by 6 bases and J by 1 base, with 10 bases between them. CDR3 region: CSAYAQSYNEQFF. For the CDR3, the DNA is TGCAGTGCGTATGCCCAGTCCTACAATGAGCAGTTCTTC.

The chain links TRBV7-9 to TRBJ2-7; D is unresolved. Trimming stripped 6 bases from V and 2 bases from J, with 14 bases between. Germline loops: CDR1 SEHNR, CDR2 FQNEAQ (reference sequence). The CDR3 has 14 residues. The CDR3 sequence: CASSREKKTYEQYF. The CDR3, as DNA: TGTGCCAGCAGTCGAGAGAAGAAGACCTACGAGCAGTACTTC. Using reference TRBV7-9 and TRBJ2-7 for the parts outside the CDR3, the full variable domain is DTGVSQNPRHKITKRGQNVTFRCDPISEHNRLYWYRQTLGQGPEFLTYFQNEAQLEKSRLLSDRFSAERPKGSFSTLEIQRTEQGDSAMYLCASSREKKTYEQYFGPGTRLTVT.

The CDR3 nucleotides read TGTGCCAGCAGTTTCGACAGGGGCTACAGCTCCTACAATGAGCAGTTCTTC. Translating it yields CASSFDRGYSSYNEQFF. The V call is TRBV12-3 or TRBV12-4, the J call TRBJ2-1; 8 nucleotides agree with TRBD1. V lost 3 bases, J lost 0 bases, and 7 bases stayed unmatched. This CDR3 comprises 17 residues.

The J gene is TRBJ1-6, the V gene TRBV7-8; D not resolved. CDR1 and CDR2 from the germline V gene are SGHVS and FQNEAQ. With 5 bases removed from V and 4 bases from J, the gap between germline ends came to 15 bases. CDR3 length: 16 residues. The CDR3 sequence is CASSPRPAAYNSPLHF. CDR3 bases: TGTGCCAGCAGCCCCCGCCCGGCAGCTTATAATTCACCCCTCCACTTT.

To note about this clonotype: A much more abundant neighbour one base away suggests this may be a read error. The V gene is TRBV2, the J gene TRBJ1-2; no clear D. The V and J ends lost 10 bases and 8 bases respectively, with 14 bases between them. From germline, CDR1 is SNHLY and CDR2 FYNNEI. The CDR3 covers 11 residues. The CDR3 nucleotides are TGTGCCACATCAGTATCTCAGGGCTACACCTTC. Its translation is CATSVSQGYTF.

This clonotype was counted ten times or more. The chain combines TRBV20-1 with TRBJ2-3, with D possibly being TRBD1 (6 bases). CDR1 is DFQATT, CDR2 SNEGSKA, per germline (reference sequence). The CDR3 covers 15 residues. Trimming stripped 0 bases from V and 1 base from J, with 11 bases between. CDR3 DNA sequence: TGCAGTGCTAGAGATAACAGGGTGGGCACAGATACGCAGTATTTT. Amino acids: CSARDNRVGTDTQYF.

This clonotype was recorded a few times. The chain is built from TRBV28 and TRBJ1-5; 7 bases are shared with TRBD1. This CDR3 region has 15 residues. Germline loops: CDR1 MDHEN, CDR2 SYDVKM. V dropped 5 bases and J dropped 3; count of bases not matched to a gene: 7. Here the CDR3 DNA reads TGTGCCAGCAGTAACCAGGGACAGAACAATCAGCCCCAGCATTTT. It translates to CASSNQGQNNQPQHF.